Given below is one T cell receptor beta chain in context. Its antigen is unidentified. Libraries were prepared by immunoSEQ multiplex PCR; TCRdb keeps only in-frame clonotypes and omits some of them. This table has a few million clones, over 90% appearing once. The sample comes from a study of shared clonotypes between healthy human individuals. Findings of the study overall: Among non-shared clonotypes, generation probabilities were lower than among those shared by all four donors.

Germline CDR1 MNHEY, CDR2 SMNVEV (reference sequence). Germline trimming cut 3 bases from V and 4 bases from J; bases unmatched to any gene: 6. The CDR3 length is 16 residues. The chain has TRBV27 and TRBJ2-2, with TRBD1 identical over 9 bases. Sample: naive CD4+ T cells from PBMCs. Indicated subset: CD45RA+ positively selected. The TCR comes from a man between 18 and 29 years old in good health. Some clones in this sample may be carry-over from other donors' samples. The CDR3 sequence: CASSFRDRVGTGELFF. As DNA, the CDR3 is TGTGCCAGCAGTTTCCGGGACAGGGTGGGCACCGGGGAGCTGTTTTTT.